This entry lists 7 T cell receptor beta chains sequenced from one sample in a study of shared clonotypes between healthy human individuals. Using immunoSEQ multiplex PCR, the repertoire was profiled, and TCRdb retains in-frame clones only, with some absent. This table holds about 640,000 clones, 55% to 75% found once. Source material: memory CD4+ T cells sorted from blood. The subset was: CD45RA-negative fraction. All receptors derive from a woman aged 25 to 39 in good health.

This clone was observed a handful of times. This sequence joins TRBV4-1 and TRBJ2-7, with a possible D match to TRBD1 (6 bases). There are 13 residues in the CDR3. V lost 4 bases to trimming and J lost 2 bases, with 9 bases between them. Germline V CDR1 and CDR2: MGHRA, YSYEKL. The CDR3 here is CASSRTETYEQYF. CDR3 DNA: TGCGCCAGCAGCCGGACAGAAACCTACGAGCAGTACTTC.

This clone was seen only once. The chain links TRBV7-8 to TRBJ1-3; no clear D gene. The CDR3 has 13 amino acids. Germline lookup yields CDR1 SGHVS and CDR2 FQNEAQ. Trimming took off 5 bases at V and 4 bases at J, with 9 bases between the two ends. The CDR3 DNA reads TGTGCCAGCAGCCCGACGCGGGGAAACACCATATATTTT. Amino acids: CASSPTRGNTIYF.

This chain joins TRBV7-9 and TRBJ2-7; unclear D gene. Trimming removed 0 bases at V and 3 bases at J, with 12 bases between. Germline CDR1 SEHNR, CDR2 FQNEAQ (reference sequence). CDR3 size: 15 residues. The CDR3, as DNA: TGTGCCAGCAGCTTAGCTCGTGGAGAGATCTACGAGCAGTACTTC. The encoded protein is CASSLARGEIYEQYF.

This clone was counted a single time. The V and J genes are TRBV21-1 and TRBJ2-2; the table names TRBD2, a call not compared with the DNA. TRBV21-1 is reported as a pseudogene. This CDR3 has 16 amino acids. The CDR3 coding sequence is TGTGCCAGCAGCAAAGTCCTAGCGGAGAACACCGGGGAGCTGTTTTTT. It yields the protein CASSKVLAENTGELFF.

The sample holds many counts of this clone. V usage is TRBV28 and J usage is TRBJ1-5; 7 nucleotides agree with TRBD1. V dropped 3 bases and J dropped 0; count of bases not matched to a gene: 5. The CDR3 length is 16 residues. The germline gives CDR1 MDHEN, CDR2 SYDVKM. CDR3 sequence (DNA): TGTGCCAGCAGTTTTATTAGGGACAGTAGCAATCAGCCCCAGCATTTT. Its protein is CASSFIRDSSNQPQHF.

Ten or more counts support this clone. This specimen includes other DNA sequences encoding the same CDR3. V and J are TRBV18 and TRBJ1-4; D not resolved. The V gene's germline CDR1 is KGHSH and CDR2 LQKENI. Trimming pared 6 bases from V and 6 bases from J, leaving 11 bases between. The CDR3 spans 13 residues. In nucleotides, the CDR3 is TGTGCCAGCTCCCCCCGGCAGGATGAAAAACTGTTTTTT. Residues: CASSPRQDEKLFF.

The rearrangement joins TRBV7-9 to TRBJ2-7; D might be TRBD2 (6 bases). The V end was cut by 1 base, the J end by 5 bases, with 9 bases between. The CDR3 has 13 residues. Germline V gene sequence: CDR1 SEHNR, CDR2 FQNEAQ (reference sequence). The CDR3 bases are TGTGCCAGCAGCTTAGTGGGGGGTAACGAGCAGTACTTC. Amino acid sequence: CASSLVGGNEQYF.